These 4 T cell receptor beta chains were sequenced from one sample in a study of T cells in Graves' hyperthyroidism and ophthalmopathy (dated by TCRdb to between 2018 and 2021). The method was multiplex PCR. Data came from an Illumina HiSeq 2000. The TCR beta CDR3 regions were amplified from RNA transcripts. The TCR CDR3 was subjected to a first round of RT-PCR using the HTBI primer set and the Qiagen OneStep RT-PCR kit. In-frame beta chains were kept once TCRdb had trimmed the public reads at Q25 with fastp and called clones with MiXCR. For every CDR3 protein sequence, its rows merge into one entry that carries the most common genes and DNA. This sample holds about 47,000 distinct CDR3 sequences; roughly 51% were observed only once. The top ten clonotypes cover about 34% of the sample. The sequencing input was peripheral blood or thyroid tissue (not recorded which). These receptors all stem from a man younger than 35 with Graves' hyperthyroidism.

The chain combines TRBV10-3 with TRBJ2-5; D may be TRBD1 or TRBD2 (5 bases each). Trimming removed 4 bases from V and 5 bases from J, with 14 bases in between. CDR3 length: 14 amino acids. In germline, CDR1 is ENHRY, CDR2 SYGVKD. CDR3 nucleotide sequence: TGTGCCATCAGTGCCGAGGGACGTAGGGAGACCCAGTACTTC. This codes for CAISAEGRRETQYF.

This rearrangement joins TRBV7-2 to TRBJ1-1; 10 nucleotides line up with TRBD1. Germline values: CDR1 SGHTA, CDR2 FQGNSA. Trimming at V came to 5 bases and at J to 0 bases, leaving 9 bases not matched to a gene. This CDR3 is built from 17 residues. CDR3 in amino acids: CASSNPGTGVMNTEAFF. CDR3 bases: TGTGCCAGCAGCAACCCCGGGACAGGGGTCATGAACACTGAAGCTTTCTTT. The full variable domain, in which reference TRBV7-2 and TRBJ1-1 provide the parts outside the CDR3, is GAGVSQSPSNKVTEKGKDVELRCDPISGHTALYWYRQSLGQGLEFLIYFQGNSAPDKSGLPSDRFSAERTGGSVSTLTIQRTQQEDSAVYLCASSNPGTGVMNTEAFFGQGTRLTVV.

The chain couples TRBV7-9 to TRBJ2-5; 9 bases fit TRBD1. The V gene end was trimmed by 6 bases and the J gene end by 1 base; junction bases not matched to a gene: 9. This CDR3 is 16 amino acids long. The germline gives CDR1 SEHNR, CDR2 FQNEAQ (reference sequence). For the CDR3, the DNA is TGTGCCAGCAGTCAAACAGGGGGCAACCTCCAAGAGACCCAGTACTTC. Translation gives CASSQTGGNLQETQYF.

This clonotype appeared many times. The V call is TRBV12-3 or TRBV12-4, the J call TRBJ1-2; possible D gene TRBD1, 6 bases. With 9 bases removed from V and 6 bases from J, the gap between germline ends came to 20 bases. The CDR3 consists of 14 residues. CDR3 amino acids: CASYTRGGFDGYTF. CDR3 DNA sequence: TGTGCCAGTTATACCAGGGGTGGGTTTGATGGCTACACCTTC.